Shown below are 6 T cell receptor beta chains from a single sample sequenced in a study of cytomegalovirus exposure and HLA in healthy donors. The data were produced by immunoSEQ multiplex PCR, yet TCRdb's version contains in-frame clones alone and is incomplete. This table holds approximately 160,000 clones, around nine tenths found once. Sequencing used PBMCs. These receptors came from a woman between 18 and 29 years old in good health and CMV-seropositive.

The chain combines TRBV7-2 with TRBJ2-1, with D maybe TRBD2 (6 bases). V was shortened by 0 bases and J by 4 bases, with 13 bases between the two germline ends. CDR1 is SGHTA, CDR2 FQGNSA, per germline. The CDR3 loop spans 16 amino acids. DNA of the CDR3: TGTGCCAGCAGCTTAGCGGGAGGTGCCGCGTACAATGAGCAGTTCTTC. Encoded protein: CASSLAGGAAYNEQFF.

The rearrangement uses TRBV2 and TRBJ2-5, with D perhaps matching TRBD2 (5 bases). V was cut by 2 bases and J by 2 bases, with 15 bases left in between. Germline CDR1 is SNHLY and CDR2 is FYNNEI. The CDR3 has 16 amino acids. This CDR3 reads CASSETHPGSQETQYF. CDR3 DNA: TGTGCCAGCAGTGAAACCCACCCGGGATCGCAAGAGACCCAGTACTTC.

This chain links TRBV28 with TRBJ2-7; the D gene is possibly TRBD2 (5 bases). The CDR3 is 16 residues long. Trimming left V 3 bases short and J 0 bases short, with 15 bases between. CDR1 and CDR2 (germline): MDHEN, SYDVKM. In DNA, the CDR3 is TGTGCCAGCAGTTTTTGGGGTAGCGCCAGCTCCTACGAGCAGTACTTC. It translates to CASSFWGSASSYEQYF.

The chain's CDR3 is CASSLSRGHQPQHF. DNA of the CDR3: TGTGCCAGCAGCTTAAGCAGGGGTCATCAGCCCCAGCATTTT. The V call is TRBV7-8, the J call TRBJ1-5; a possible D gene is TRBD1 (6 bases). CDR1 and CDR2 (germline): SGHVS, FQNEAQ. V lost 2 bases and J lost 5, with 10 bases in between. The CDR3 runs to 14 residues.

The chain combines TRBV6-1 with TRBJ1-4; perhaps TRBD1 as D (6 bases). Trimming shortened V by 2 bases and J by 8 bases, and 15 bases separated the two germline ends. Germline CDR1 and CDR2: MNHNS and SASEGT. This CDR3 spans 15 amino acids. In nucleotides, the CDR3 is TGTGCCAGCAGTGAAATGGGCGGGGGGCAGGAAAAACTGTTTTTT. Amino acids: CASSEMGGGQEKLFF.

The chain combines TRBV18 with TRBJ1-2; 10 bases map to TRBD1. The V and J ends lost 3 bases and 4 bases, in that order; junction bases with no gene match: 5. This CDR3 has 15 amino acids. CDR1 and CDR2 (germline): KGHSH, LQKENI. CDR3 nucleotide sequence: TGTGCCAGCTCACCGCAAGGGGACAGGGGCTATGGCTACACCTTC. Amino acids: CASSPQGDRGYGYTF.